One and the same sample provided the 22 T cell receptor beta chains below, sequenced in a study of blood T cell repertoires in COVID-19. The repertoire was sequenced with immunoSEQ multiplex PCR; TCRdb's copy has only in-frame clones and lacks some. Of fewer than 70,000 clones in the sample, over 75% were seen once. The sequenced sample was peripheral blood. These TCRs come from a man at least 80 years old with acute or convalescent COVID-19.

The V gene is TRBV5-1, the J gene TRBJ1-2, with 11 positions matching TRBD1. Germline CDR1 reads SGHRS; CDR2 reads YFSETQ. V was clipped by 4 bases and J by 5 bases; unmatched bases: 10. The CDR3 extends over 16 amino acids. In DNA form, the CDR3 reads TGCGCCAGCAGCGAAGGACAGGGGGCCCCCGCGTATGGCTACACCTTC. It codes for CASSEGQGAPAYGYTF.

The V and J genes are TRBV2 and TRBJ1-1; D might be TRBD1 (5 bases). This CDR3 contains 13 residues. Germline V gives CDR1 SNHLY, CDR2 FYNNEI. The ends were cut back, 7 bases at V and 2 bases at J, with 11 bases in the middle. DNA of the CDR3: TGTGCCAGCACGGGCGGGGCTAACACTGAAGCTTTCTTT. It specifies CASTGGANTEAFF.

This clone was counted once. The chain recombines TRBV4-1 with TRBJ2-3, with D possibly being TRBD1 (5 bases). Per the germline V gene, CDR1 is MGHRA and CDR2 is YSYEKL. The CDR3 spans 15 residues. Trimming removed 0 bases at V and 3 bases at J, with 10 bases between. The CDR3 reads CASSQDFQGTDTQYF. The CDR3 DNA sequence: TGCGCCAGCAGCCAAGATTTTCAGGGAACAGATACGCAGTATTTT.

The chain has TRBV15 and TRBJ1-4; 8 nucleotides agree with TRBD1. Losses at the gene ends were 2 bases for V and 3 bases for J; bases not matched to a gene: 5. Germline lookup yields CDR1 LNHNV and CDR2 YYDKDF (reference sequence). The CDR3 is made up of 16 amino acids. The CDR3, as DNA: TGTGCCACCAGCAGACAAAAACAGGGGGCTAATGAAAAACTGTTTTTT. As protein: CATSRQKQGANEKLFF.

The chain recombines TRBV12-5 with TRBJ2-1, with 7 bases matching TRBD1. The CDR3 loop spans 17 amino acids. Unmatched junction bases numbered 12, after V lost 2 bases and J lost 5 bases. The germline V gene encodes CDR1 LGHNT and CDR2 FRNRAP. The CDR3 nucleotides read TGTGCTAGTGGTTTGCCCCCTGACAGGGTGCTAGACAATGAGCAGTTCTTC. Translation: CASGLPPDRVLDNEQFF.

The rearrangement joins TRBV5-1 to TRBJ2-1, with D possibly matching TRBD2 (6 bases). Germline V lookup: CDR1 SGHRS, CDR2 YFSETQ. CDR3 size: 14 residues. With 5 bases removed from V and 7 bases from J, the gap between germline ends came to 16 bases. In DNA, the CDR3 is TGCGCCAGCAGGGCGGGGCAGATTCGGAATGAGCAGTTCTTC. This sequence encodes CASRAGQIRNEQFF.

This chain joins TRBV4-3 and TRBJ2-7; 7 nucleotides align to TRBD2. In germline, CDR1 is LGHNA, CDR2 YSLEER. Losses at the gene ends were 0 bases for V and 6 bases for J; bases not matched to a gene: 2. The CDR3 has 13 amino acids. CDR3 coding DNA: TGCGCCAGCAGCCAAGAACAGCGGGGCGAGCAGTACTTC. This gives the protein CASSQEQRGEQYF.

This clone was seen only once. The chain has TRBV11-2 and TRBJ2-2; tentatively, D is TRBD1 (5 bases). CDR3 length: 14 amino acids. Per germline, CDR1 SGHAT and CDR2 FQNNGV. Trimming took 5 bases from V and 4 from J, leaving 11 bases between them. The CDR3: CASSGARGTGELFF. Written as DNA, the CDR3 is TGTGCCAGCAGCGGGGCCCGTGGCACCGGGGAGCTGTTTTTT.

This chain uses TRBV28 with TRBJ1-2; D is possibly TRBD1 (6 bases). The V gene's germline CDR1 is MDHEN and CDR2 SYDVKM. The ends were cut back, 3 bases at V and 5 bases at J, with 13 bases in the middle. The CDR3 contains 14 residues. CDR3 bases: TGTGCCAGCAGTTTCGGGCAGGGGTATTATGGCTACACCTTC. Protein product: CASSFGQGYYGYTF.

This clone was found once. The chain is built from TRBV18 and TRBJ2-7, with a tentative D call TRBD1 (5 bases). Trimming left V 3 bases short and J 3 bases short, with 15 bases between. This CDR3 comprises 15 residues. Per the germline V gene, CDR1 is KGHSH and CDR2 is LQKENI. CDR3 sequence: CASSPIRDSLYEQYF. The DNA of the CDR3 is TGTGCCAGCTCACCGATCCGTGACAGCCTCTACGAGCAGTACTTC.

The chain uses TRBV10-3 and TRBJ1-5; perhaps TRBD1 as D (5 bases). Germline CDR1 reads ENHRY; CDR2 reads SYGVKD. This CDR3 has 15 amino acids. With 0 bases removed from V and 3 bases from J, the gap between germline ends came to 9 bases. The CDR3 loop reads CAISESSGNNQPQHF. The DNA of the CDR3 is TGTGCCATCAGTGAGTCGTCAGGGAACAATCAGCCCCAGCATTTT.

The gene calls are TRBV9 and TRBJ1-1, with D perhaps TRBD1 (5 bases). Germline-derived CDR1 and CDR2 are SGDLS and YYNGEE. V lost 0 bases and J 5 bases, leaving 11 bases between the germline ends. The CDR3 contains 14 residues. CDR3 nucleotides: TGTGCCAGCAGCGTAGATTCCGGGGGGACTGAAGCTTTCTTT. It yields the protein CASSVDSGGTEAFF.

On this clone itself: Within the sample, other DNA sequences also encode this same CDR3. The chain has TRBV27 and TRBJ2-7; D gene unclear. Trimming removed 0 bases from V and 3 bases from J, with 9 bases in between. The CDR3 is 14 residues long. Germline V lookup: CDR1 MNHEY, CDR2 SMNVEV (reference sequence). The CDR3 sequence: CASSLSTASYEQYF. CDR3 coding DNA: TGTGCCAGCAGTTTATCGACGGCTAGCTACGAGCAGTACTTC.

This sequence joins TRBV6-5 and TRBJ2-3; TRBD2 aligns across 9 bases. V lost 2 bases, J lost 3 bases, and 0 bases stayed unmatched. Germline loops: CDR1 MNHEY, CDR2 SVGAGI. The CDR3 is made up of 14 amino acids. The CDR3 protein is CASSYAGGTDTQYF. CDR3 nucleotide sequence: TGTGCCAGCAGTTACGCGGGAGGGACAGATACGCAGTATTTT.

V usage is TRBV3-1 (or the pseudogene TRBV3-2) and J usage is TRBJ2-2, with no clear D. V was shortened by 7 bases and J by 1 base, with 13 bases between the two germline ends. The CDR3 spans 15 residues. Germline-derived CDR1 and CDR2 are LGHDT and YNNKEL (reference sequence). The CDR3 protein is CASTHGGVNTGELFF. CDR3 in DNA: TGTGCCAGCACCCACGGTGGAGTGAACACCGGGGAGCTGTTTTTT.

The V and J genes are TRBV5-1 and TRBJ2-1; a weak D match, TRBD2 (5 bases). V lost 4 bases and J lost 3, with 11 bases in between. The CDR3 covers 14 residues. The germline V gene encodes CDR1 SGHRS and CDR2 YFSETQ. CDR3 sequence: CASSRDTSYNEQFF. CDR3 nucleotide sequence: TGCGCCAGCAGCCGAGATACTAGCTACAATGAGCAGTTCTTC.

This clone appeared a single time. V is TRBV11-3 and J is TRBJ1-1, with D possibly matching TRBD1 (6 bases). V lost 8 bases to trimming and J lost 0 bases, with 10 bases between them. The CDR3 is made up of 13 amino acids. Per the germline V gene, CDR1 is SGHNT and CDR2 is YENEEA. CDR3 sequence reads: CASSTGLNTEAFF. CDR3 DNA: TGTGCCAGCTCCACAGGGCTGAACACTGAAGCTTTCTTT.

CDR3: CAISETGGTEAFF. Here the CDR3 DNA reads TGTGCCATCAGCGAGACAGGGGGCACTGAAGCTTTCTTT. The rearrangement joins TRBV10-3 to TRBJ1-1, with TRBD1 matching 9 bases. This CDR3 comprises 13 residues. J gave up 4 bases and V 6 bases, and 3 bases lay outside the gene matches. Germline V gene sequence: CDR1 ENHRY, CDR2 SYGVKD.

The chain joins TRBV19 to TRBJ2-7, with 8 bases matching TRBD1. This CDR3 contains 15 residues. Trimming cost V 7 bases and J 4 bases; bases outside gene matches: 12. The V gene's germline CDR1 is LNHDA and CDR2 SQIVND (reference sequence). The CDR3 coding sequence is TGTGCCAGTACCGCGAGCGGACAGGGCAATTACGAGCAGTACTTC. Amino acid sequence: CASTASGQGNYEQYF.

V and J are TRBV5-1 and TRBJ1-2; weak D call: TRBD1 (5 bases). Germline assignment: CDR1 SGHRS and CDR2 YFSETQ. CDR3 length: 13 amino acids. The V end lost 7 bases, the J end lost 5 bases, and 15 bases lay between the germline ends. The CDR3 bases are TGCGCCAGCGGTTCCGACGGGGGTTATGGCTACACCTTC. Its translation is CASGSDGGYGYTF.

The rearrangement links TRBV10-3 to TRBJ1-1; D is perhaps TRBD1 (6 bases). The CDR3 is 16 amino acids. V shed 0 bases and J shed 8 bases, with 19 bases lying between them. Germline V gene lookup returns CDR1 ENHRY and CDR2 SYGVKD. The CDR3 sequence: CAISESVRGFRGEAFF. The CDR3 coding sequence is TGTGCCATCAGTGAGTCAGTTAGGGGGTTTCGGGGCGAAGCTTTCTTT.

J is TRBJ1-5 and V is TRBV5-5; 8 positions match TRBD1. Germline V lookup: CDR1 SGHKS, CDR2 YYEKEE (reference sequence). After removal of 6 bases from V and 4 bases from J, the junction contained 6 bases not matched to a gene. The CDR3 consists of 14 residues. The CDR3, as DNA: TGTGCCAGCACCCAGGGGGCAGGTAATCAGCCCCAGCATTTT. It translates to CASTQGAGNQPQHF.